This is a list of T cell receptor beta chains from one sample in a study of T-cell reconstitution after alpha-beta-depleted transplantation in children. TCRdb used MiXCR to reprocess the PCR reads, holding one entry per CDR3 protein. The sample includes hundreds of thousands of distinct CDR3 sequences, about 15% of them seen just once. Sequenced material: PBMCs from the stem cell graft donor, taken from the stem cell graft. The receptors shown here come from a human donor who donated a stem cell graft to a child with acute myeloid leukemia. CDR3s include the opening cysteine and the closing phenylalanine or tryptophan. The D gene is left open where the match is weak. Not every row has a clone size; where given, it reads once, few, many or a size class.

d_gene	abundance	v_gene	j_gene	CDR3nt	CDR3aa
-	-	TRBV7-3	TRBJ2-1	TGTGCCAGCAGCTTAACGGCAGGGGACTCCTACAATGAGCAGTTCTTC	CASSLTAGDSYNEQFF
TRBD2	few	TRBV7-8	TRBJ2-1	TGTGCCAGCAGCTTAGAAATAGCGGGACCCTCCAATGAGCAGTTCTTC	CASSLEIAGPSNEQFF
-	-	TRBV12-3/TRBV12-4	TRBJ1-1	TGTGCCAGCAGTACCAGACAGCCCACTACTGAAGCTTTCTTT	CASSTRQPTTEAFF
-	many	TRBV20-1	TRBJ2-3	TGCAGTGCCGAAGCCTCGGGAGCTAACACAGATACGCAGTATTTT	CSAEASGANTDTQYF
-	many	TRBV4-3	TRBJ1-1	TGCGCCAGCAGCCAAGAAAGCAGCCCACCCACTGAAGCTTTCTTT	CASSQESSPPTEAFF
-	-	TRBV20-1	TRBJ1-4	TGCAGTGCTCCGAGGGGGGGGATTGAAAAACTGTTTTTT	CSAPRGGIEKLFF
-	few	TRBV4-3	TRBJ2-1	TGCGCCAGCAGCCAAGATCGGGGCAGGGGCAATGAGCAGTTCTTC	CASSQDRGRGNEQFF
TRBD2	few	TRBV12-3/TRBV12-4	TRBJ2-7	TGTGCCAGCAGTGAGCTAGCGGGGGGTCGGTACTTC	CASSELAGGRYF
-	-	TRBV10-3	TRBJ1-5	TGTGCCATCAGTACTCTACTGGGCAATCAGCCCCAGCATTTT	CAISTLLGNQPQHF
TRBD1	many	TRBV25-1	TRBJ2-2	TGTGCCAGCGCCGGGACAGGGGACACCGGGGAGCTGTTTTTT	CASAGTGDTGELFF
-	-	TRBV4-2	TRBJ1-4	TGTGCCAGCAGCCCCTTCGACCCGGGCCTCGATTTAGCAACTAATGAAAAACTGTTTTTT	CASSPFDPGLDLATNEKLFF
-	few	TRBV14	TRBJ2-1	TGTGCCAGCGCCGTCTACAATGAGCAGTTCTTC	CASAVYNEQFF
-	many	TRBV12-3/TRBV12-4	TRBJ2-3	TGTGCCAGCAGTCGTTGGGGGACTAGCACAGATACGCAGTATTTT	CASSRWGTSTDTQYF
-	-	TRBV21-1	TRBJ2-6	TGTGCCAGCAGCAAAGCCCCAGGGGGCCCTTCCTCTGGGGCCAACGTCCTGACTTTC	CASSKAPGGPSSGANVLTF
TRBD1	-	TRBV15	TRBJ1-5	TGTGCCACCAGCAGAAGCGGACAGGCATCAAATCAGCCCCAGCATTTT	CATSRSGQASNQPQHF
-	few	TRBV6-1	TRBJ2-5	TGTGCCAGCAGTGAAAGGGCAGGGTATGATGGGGAGACCCAGTACTTC	CASSERAGYDGETQYF